The present T cell receptor beta chain was sequenced within a study of T cells in Graves' hyperthyroidism and ophthalmopathy. The investigators amplified TCR beta CDR3 regions from RNA transcripts. RT-PCR in the first round (using the HTBI primer set) targeted the TCR CDR3. TCRdb analysed the multiplex PCR reads with MiXCR anew, one entry per CDR3 protein. Altogether approximately 400,000 distinct CDR3 sequences are present, about 14% being singletons, with the ten largest covering 15% to 20%. Notes on the study in general: Ophthalmopathy got predicted by the model a median about 6.7 months before its onset.

CDR3 size: 14 residues. Germline-derived CDR1 and CDR2 are SGHDT and YYEEEE. V was trimmed by 4 bases and J by 9 bases, leaving 17 bases between them. This clonotype showed up just a few times. Antigen specificity is unknown. It was uncontrolled infection, other autoimmune disease, pregnancy or lactation that excluded patients. The clonotype comes from a woman aged 30 to 39 with Graves' ophthalmopathy. The chain couples TRBV5-6 to TRBJ2-1, with D maybe TRBD2 (5 bases). Sequenced material: blood. CDR3 protein: CASSLGLAVGEQFF. The CDR3 DNA is TGTGCCAGCAGCCTAGGGCTAGCAGTCGGTGAGCAGTTCTTC.